Only a few counts were recorded for the clone carrying this T cell receptor beta chain. Its antigen is currently unknown. The junction differs from germline at one of its ends, possibly a read error. A sample-barcoded 5' primer and a J-beta primer mix were used in a second PCR of roughly 7 to 12 cycles. The template-switch adaptor was a 5' adaptor with 12 random nucleotides. It tagged each cDNA molecule. TCRdb processed the 5' RACE reads anew with MiXCR; each CDR3 protein has one entry. The sample consists of 650,000 to 950,000 distinct CDR3 sequences, around 45% of them appearing once. This CDR3 is built from 17 residues. CDR1 and CDR2 (germline): MGHRA, YSYEKL. The data derive from a study of blood T cells in healthy people across ages. Notes on the study in general: PBMCs that were unsorted prevented a conclusive naive versus antigen-experienced comparison.

The receptor was derived from a man aged 55 to 70 in good health. J is TRBJ2-1 and V is TRBV4-1, with TRBD2 matching over 12 bases. The specimen was blood. The CDR3 nucleotides read TGCGCCAGCAGCCATCCGACTAGCGGGGGAATCTACAATGAACAGTTCTTC. As protein: CASSHPTSGGIYNEQFF.